The clone carrying this T cell receptor (beta chain) was detected ten times or more. The antigen remains unidentified. This entry belongs to a study of T cell repertoires in cytomegalovirus infection. Overall study: Indications came from public TCR beta signatures; they pointed to CMV infection and to a matching HLA type.

There are 15 residues in the CDR3. CDR1 is SGHVS, CDR2 FQNEAQ, per germline. Losses at the gene ends were 2 bases for V and 2 bases for J; bases not matched to a gene: 4. General observations from the study: Public TCR beta family frequency separated CMV-and-HLA carriers, including in an independent cohort.

TCRdb redid the calling of the reads with MiXCR, one entry per CDR3 protein. The table has under 150,000 distinct CDR3 sequences, roughly 8.2% seen once. The TCR sequence derives from a human donor in good health (CMV status not recorded). Some clones in this sample may be carry-over from other donors' samples. The chain carries TRBV7-8 and TRBJ2-5; 8 positions agree with TRBD1. The source material was PBMCs. The CDR3 bases are TGTGCCAGCAGCTTACTCCGGACAGGGCAAGAGACCCAGTACTTC. Protein: CASSLLRTGQETQYF.